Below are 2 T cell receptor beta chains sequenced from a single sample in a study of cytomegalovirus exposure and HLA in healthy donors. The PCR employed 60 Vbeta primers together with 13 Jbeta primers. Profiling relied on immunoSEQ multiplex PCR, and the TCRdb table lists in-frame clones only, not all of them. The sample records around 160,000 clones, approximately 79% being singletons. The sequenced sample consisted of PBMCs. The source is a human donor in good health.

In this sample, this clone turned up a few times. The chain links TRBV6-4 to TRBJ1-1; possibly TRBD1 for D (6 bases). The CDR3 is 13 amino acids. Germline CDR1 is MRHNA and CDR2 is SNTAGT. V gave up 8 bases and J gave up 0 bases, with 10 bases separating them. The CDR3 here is CASGGALNTEAFF. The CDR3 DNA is TGTGCCAGCGGGGGGGCCCTGAACACTGAAGCTTTCTTT.

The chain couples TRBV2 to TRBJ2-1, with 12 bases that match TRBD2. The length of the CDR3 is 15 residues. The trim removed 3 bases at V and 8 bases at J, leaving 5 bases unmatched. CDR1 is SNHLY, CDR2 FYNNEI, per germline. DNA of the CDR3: TGTGCCAGCAGTGACCCTAGCGGGGGGGGAGATGAGCAGTTCTTC. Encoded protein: CASSDPSGGGDEQFF.